A selection of T cell receptor beta chains follows, all from one sample in a study of T cell responses to AZD1222 COVID-19 vaccine. Clones were read by immunoSEQ multiplex PCR, and TCRdb kept only the in-frame ones, dropping some. The table shows some 150,000 clones, with approximately 89% occurring only once. The specimen was peripheral blood, collected 28 days after the second AZD1222 dose. Receptors were obtained from an adult who received the AZD1222 COVID-19 vaccine. CDR3s include the opening cysteine and the closing phenylalanine or tryptophan. A D gene is named only where the DNA matches it firmly. Only part of the rows carry a size: once, few, many, or a class if the clone is expanded.

clone size	V gene	J gene	CDR3 length	D gene	CDR3 DNA	CDR3 protein
NA	TRBV18	TRBJ1-5	16	TRBD1	TGTGCCAGCTCCACCGGTGGAGGGGGCAAGAATCAGCCCCAGCATTTT	CASSTGGGGKNQPQHF
NA	TRBV3-1/TRBV3-2	TRBJ1-1	13	NA	TGTGCCAGCAGCCAAGCAACAGGGATTGAAGCTTTCTTT	CASSQATGIEAFF
NA	TRBV20-1	TRBJ1-5	13	TRBD1	TGCAGTGCTAGTGGACAGGGCGGTCAGCCCCAGCATTTT	CSASGQGGQPQHF
NA	TRBV28	TRBJ2-7	14	NA	TGTGCCAGCGGAAACGCACAGGGTACCTACGAGCAGTACTTC	CASGNAQGTYEQYF
NA	TRBV7-3	TRBJ2-3	17	TRBD1	TGTGCCAGCAGCTTCTTTGTGGCGACAGGGACCTTCGATACGCAGTATTTT	CASSFFVATGTFDTQYF
NA	TRBV28	TRBJ2-1	11	NA	TGTGCCAGCAGTCGAAAGAATGAGCAGTTCTTC	CASSRKNEQFF
once	TRBV10-3	TRBJ2-7	11	TRBD2	TGTGGGGCGGGGGGGAGCTCCGAGCAGTACTTC	CGAGGSSEQYF
NA	TRBV7-2	TRBJ1-4	13	NA	TGTGCCAGCAGCCTAAATAGAGAAGAAAAACTGTTTTTT	CASSLNREEKLFF
NA	TRBV19	TRBJ2-1	15	TRBD2	TGTGCCAGTAGTTCGGGGAGGGCCCCCAACAATGAGCAGTTCTTC	CASSSGRAPNNEQFF
NA	TRBV29-1	TRBJ2-1	14	NA	TGCAGCGTTGAACGCCCAGAGATCTACAATGAGCAGTTCTTC	CSVERPEIYNEQFF
NA	TRBV7-2	TRBJ1-2	14	NA	TGTGCCAGCAGCTCCGCCTTAGGGATGGATGGCTACACCTTC	CASSSALGMDGYTF
NA	TRBV2	TRBJ2-7	14	NA	TGTGCCAGCAGTCTCGGTCCAGGTCCTCGGGAGCAGTACTTC	CASSLGPGPREQYF
NA	TRBV7-2	TRBJ1-5	16	TRBD1	TGTGCCAGCAGCCCTCTACAGGGGTTGAGCAATCAGCCCCAGCATTTT	CASSPLQGLSNQPQHF
few	TRBV19	TRBJ2-7	15	TRBD2	TGTGCCACCAGGATCGCCGGGACTAGCGCCAACGAGCAGTACTTC	CATRIAGTSANEQYF
NA	TRBV6-6	TRBJ1-2	15	TRBD1	TGTGCCAGCAGCATGGGACAGGATGGGGACTATGGCTACACCTTC	CASSMGQDGDYGYTF
NA	TRBV2	TRBJ2-7	16	TRBD1	TGTGCCAGCAGTGAAGCCCAAGGGACAGGGAGTTACGAGCAGTACTTC	CASSEAQGTGSYEQYF
NA	TRBV11-2	TRBJ1-1	15	NA	TGTGCCAGCAGCTTAATACAGGGCAGGGGAACTGAAGCTTTCTTT	CASSLIQGRGTEAFF
NA	TRBV6-5	TRBJ1-1	14	TRBD1	TGTGCCAGCAGCGGGACAGGGTACAGTCGCGGAGCTTTCTTT	CASSGTGYSRGAFF
NA	TRBV4-2	TRBJ2-2	16	NA	TGTGCCAGCAGCCAGGAGAGCGGGCGAGGGGCCGGGGAGCTGTTTTTT	CASSQESGRGAGELFF
NA	TRBV12-5	TRBJ1-2	17	NA	TGTGCTAGTGGCCGTTCCAAAGACAGCCGGACAGACTATGGCTACACCTTC	CASGRSKDSRTDYGYTF
once	TRBV30	TRBJ2-5	13	TRBD2	TGTGCCTGGAGTTTACTAGCGGGAGGGACCCAGTACTTC	CAWSLLAGGTQYF
NA	TRBV7-6	TRBJ2-1	13	TRBD2	TGTGCCAGCAGCGAGGGGACTAGTGATGAGCAGTTCTTC	CASSEGTSDEQFF
once	TRBV2	TRBJ1-2	12	NA	TGTGCCAGCAGACGGGACCCCTCGGGCTACACCTTC	CASRRDPSGYTF
NA	TRBV6-5	TRBJ2-2	14	NA	TGTGCCAGCCGCTGGGGAGAGAACACCGGGGAGCTGTTTTTT	CASRWGENTGELFF
NA	TRBV28	TRBJ1-5	19	NA	TGTGCCAGCAGTTTCCATTGGATCCGAAAGAAAGATAGCAATCAGCCCCAGCATTTT	CASSFHWIRKKDSNQPQHF
NA	TRBV9	TRBJ2-6	15	NA	TGTGCCAGCAGCGTATTTGGGTCTGGGGCCAACGTCCTGACTTTC	CASSVFGSGANVLTF
NA	TRBV15	TRBJ2-2	14	NA	TGTGCCACCAGCAGGACAGAGAACACCGGGGAGCTGTTTTTT	CATSRTENTGELFF
NA	TRBV6-2/TRBV6-3	TRBJ2-5	14	NA	TGTGCCAGCAGTTTGTCGGGGAGAAGGGAGACCCAGTACTTC	CASSLSGRRETQYF
NA	TRBV6-5	TRBJ2-7	15	TRBD2	TGTGCCAGCATGCGGGGAGCGGGAATGGGCTACGAGCAGTACTTC	CASMRGAGMGYEQYF
NA	TRBV6-1	TRBJ1-3	15	NA	TGTGCCAGCAGTGAAGCCCAGGGTCCTGGAAACACCATATATTTT	CASSEAQGPGNTIYF
few	TRBV7-2	TRBJ2-5	15	TRBD2	TGTGCCAGCAGCTTCAGCGGGACCAGCCAAGAGACCCAGTACTTC	CASSFSGTSQETQYF
few	TRBV27	TRBJ2-7	13	NA	TGTGCCAGCAGTTTATCGTTCAGGGTCGAGCAGTACTTC	CASSLSFRVEQYF
NA	TRBV9	TRBJ2-2	19	TRBD2	TGTGCCAGCAGCGTAGTTGGTATGACTAGCTGGCGAAACACCGGGGAGCTGTTTTTT	CASSVVGMTSWRNTGELFF
NA	TRBV7-2	TRBJ1-3	14	NA	TGTGCCAGCAGCTTATATCTTACTGGAAACACCATATATTTT	CASSLYLTGNTIYF
NA	TRBV18	TRBJ1-5	15	TRBD1	TGTGCCAGCTCACACTCGACAGGGCAGGACCAGCCCCAGCATTTT	CASSHSTGQDQPQHF
NA	TRBV7-2	TRBJ2-7	15	NA	TGTGCCAGCAGCTTCGGGTCGGCGATTCCATACGAGCAGTACTTC	CASSFGSAIPYEQYF
once	TRBV6-1	TRBJ2-2	15	TRBD2	TGTACCAGCAGTGAGGGACTAGTAGTCACCGGGGAGCTGTTTTTT	CTSSEGLVVTGELFF
NA	TRBV4-1	TRBJ1-1	14	NA	TGCGCCAGCAGCCAAGAAAGAGGGTCCACTGAAGCTTTCTTT	CASSQERGSTEAFF
NA	TRBV7-9	TRBJ1-1	12	NA	TGTGCCAGCAGACAGGGATACACTGAAGCTTTCTTT	CASRQGYTEAFF
NA	TRBV5-1	TRBJ2-5	11	NA	TGCGCCAGCAGCTGGAAAGAGACCCAGTACTTC	CASSWKETQYF
NA	TRBV7-3	TRBJ2-7	14	TRBD2	TGTGCCAGCAGCTTAGCGGGAGGGCCTTACGAGCAGTACTTC	CASSLAGGPYEQYF
NA	TRBV19	TRBJ1-1	14	NA	TGTGCCAGTAGTTTGGTGAAGGTGGGCACTGAAGCTTTCTTT	CASSLVKVGTEAFF
NA	TRBV4-3	TRBJ2-2	15	NA	TGCGCCAGCAGCCAAGGCCCCCGAGGGCCCGGGGAGCTGTTTTTT	CASSQGPRGPGELFF
NA	TRBV18	TRBJ2-3	16	TRBD2	TGTGCCAGCTCACCACCGCCGACTAGCGGGATGGATACGCAGTATTTT	CASSPPPTSGMDTQYF
NA	TRBV18	TRBJ2-1	16	NA	TGTGCCAGCTCCCCCCGGCTGGGGAGCTCCTACAATGAGCAGTTCTTC	CASSPRLGSSYNEQFF
NA	TRBV5-4	TRBJ1-2	14	TRBD1	TGTGCCAGCAGCTTGCAGGGGGCCCGATATGGCTACACCTTC	CASSLQGARYGYTF
NA	TRBV12-5	TRBJ1-6	17	TRBD1	TGTGCTAGTGGTTTGGTAATCGGGACAGCCGATAATTCACCCCTCCACTTT	CASGLVIGTADNSPLHF
NA	TRBV19	TRBJ2-5	15	NA	TGTGCCAGTAGTTCCGGACTGGGGTTCCAAGAGACCCAGTACTTC	CASSSGLGFQETQYF
NA	TRBV19	TRBJ2-2	15	NA	TGTGCCAGTAGTATAGTCGGGACACTAAGCGGGGAGCTGTTTTTT	CASSIVGTLSGELFF
NA	TRBV10-3	TRBJ1-4	16	TRBD1	TGTGCCATCAGTGAGTTCAAGGGACAGGGGAATGAAAAACTGTTTTTT	CAISEFKGQGNEKLFF
NA	TRBV6-5	TRBJ2-1	16	TRBD1	TGTGCCAGCAGTTACTCGAGAGGGGGCGCGTACAATGAGCAGTTCTTC	CASSYSRGGAYNEQFF
NA	TRBV18	TRBJ2-1	15	TRBD1	TGTGCCAGCTCACCACCGACAGGGGGGTGGAATGAGCAGTTCTTC	CASSPPTGGWNEQFF
NA	TRBV19	TRBJ2-1	14	NA	TGTGCCAGTCGTCAGCTTAGTGTTGGCAATGAGCAGTTCTTC	CASRQLSVGNEQFF
few	TRBV5-5	TRBJ1-1	14	NA	TGTGCCAGCACCAGACAGAACCTGAACACTGAAGCTTTCTTT	CASTRQNLNTEAFF
NA	TRBV28	TRBJ2-5	13	NA	TGTGCCAGCGCGAGGGCGAGTCTGAAGACCCAGTACTTC	CASARASLKTQYF
NA	TRBV2	TRBJ2-7	15	TRBD2	TGTGCCAGCAGTAGAACTAGCGGAGGACCCTACGAGCAGTACTTC	CASSRTSGGPYEQYF
NA	TRBV7-2	TRBJ2-3	16	NA	TGTGCCAGCAGCTTACGAGCTGGCGGGACCACAGATACGCAGTATTTT	CASSLRAGGTTDTQYF
NA	TRBV30	TRBJ1-1	11	NA	TGTGCCTGGAGTGTATTAAAACAGGCTTTCTTT	CAWSVLKQAFF
NA	TRBV2	TRBJ1-5	14	NA	TGTGCCAGCAGGGGACGGATTAGCAATCAGCCCCAGCATTTT	CASRGRISNQPQHF
NA	TRBV5-6	TRBJ2-1	15	NA	TGTGCCAGCAGCCGAGCCTTGGAATCCTACAATGAGCAGTTCTTC	CASSRALESYNEQFF